These 24 T cell receptor beta chains share one sample of origin, sequenced in a study of technical replicates of blood from a few donors. Libraries were prepared by immunoSEQ multiplex PCR; TCRdb keeps only in-frame clonotypes and omits some of them. The profile shows approximately 29,000 clones, around 90% of them singletons. The sample was PBMCs. These receptors originate from a human donor in good health. Some clones in this sample may be carry-over from other donors' samples.

The rearrangement joins TRBV7-8 to TRBJ1-4; D is ambiguous. CDR3 length equals 15 residues. V was cut by 0 bases and J by 6 bases, with 11 bases left in between. Germline CDR1 SGHVS, CDR2 FQNEAQ. The CDR3 is CASSLAPELDEKLFF. CDR3 in DNA: TGTGCCAGCAGCTTAGCGCCGGAGCTCGATGAAAAACTGTTTTTT.

The chain has TRBV6-9 and TRBJ1-6; a possible D gene is TRBD1 (6 bases). Between the trimmed V and J ends, which lost 2 bases and 5 bases, there was a span of 13 bases. This CDR3 is 16 amino acids long. Looked up from germline, CDR1 is MNHGY and CDR2 is SVAAGI. The CDR3: CASSYAGVSDNSPLHF. The CDR3 bases are TGTGCCAGCAGTTATGCAGGGGTTTCGGATAATTCACCCCTCCACTTT.

The chain joins TRBV6-5 to TRBJ1-2; tentative D call: TRBD1 (5 bases). The CDR3 consists of 13 residues. CDR1 and CDR2 from the germline V gene are MNHEY and SVGAGI. Between the trimmed V and J ends, which lost 4 bases and 0 bases, there was a span of 6 bases. This CDR3 reads CASSLQANYGYTF. The CDR3 DNA is TGTGCCAGCAGTTTACAGGCTAACTATGGCTACACCTTC.

The count of this clone is one. The chain couples TRBV4-3 to TRBJ2-7, with unresolved D. CDR3 size: 13 residues. V lost 4 bases and J 2 bases, leaving 9 bases between the germline ends. Germline V gene data show CDR1 as LGHNA and CDR2 as YSLEER. CDR3 loop: CASSPFLTYEQYF. Here the CDR3 DNA reads TGCGCCAGCAGCCCCTTTCTTACCTACGAGCAGTACTTC.

The chain employs TRBV4-2 and TRBJ2-2; possible D gene TRBD1, 5 bases. CDR3 length: 13 residues. The germline gives CDR1 LGHNA, CDR2 YNFKEQ. V lost 8 bases and J 0 bases, leaving 7 bases between the germline ends. CDR3 residues: CASGAANTGELFF. The CDR3, as DNA: TGTGCCAGCGGGGCGGCGAACACCGGGGAGCTGTTTTTT.

The chain is built from TRBV7-2 and TRBJ2-1; no clear D gene. The CDR3 has 12 amino acids. The germline V gene has CDR1 SGHTA and CDR2 FQGNSA. V lost 0 bases and J 9 bases, leaving 6 bases between the germline ends. The CDR3, as DNA: TGTGCCAGCAGCTTAGCGCGCGGTGAGCAGTTCTTC. This gives the protein CASSLARGEQFF.

The J gene is TRBJ1-2, the V gene TRBV11-2; 8 nucleotides match TRBD1. CDR3 length: 13 amino acids. J gave up 8 bases and V 5 bases, and 7 bases lay outside the gene matches. Germline V gene data show CDR1 as SGHAT and CDR2 as FQNNGV. The DNA of the CDR3 is TGTGCCAGCAGCCTCGACAGGGGCCGGGGCTACACCTTC. It encodes CASSLDRGRGYTF.

V usage is TRBV10-2 and J usage is TRBJ1-2; D gene ambiguous. CDR3 length: 13 amino acids. CDR1 is WSHSY, CDR2 SAAADI, per germline. V was shortened by 10 bases and J by 8 bases, with 20 bases between the two germline ends. The CDR3 DNA reads as TGCGCCACCACCATGTGGGCCAGCTCCGGCTACACCTTC. Amino acid sequence: CATTMWASSGYTF.

This chain joins TRBV4-2 and TRBJ2-5; D gene uncertain. The V gene's germline CDR1 is LGHNA and CDR2 YNFKEQ. V lost 2 bases to trimming and J lost 5 bases, with 6 bases between them. The CDR3 is made up of 12 amino acids. CDR3 sequence reads: CASSQQKETQYF. CDR3 coding DNA: TGTGCCAGCAGCCAACAGAAGGAGACCCAGTACTTC.

Turning to this clone: The junction and the germline gene differ at one end; a read error may be behind it. The chain carries TRBV6-1 and TRBJ2-3; 7 bases map to TRBD1. CDR3 length: 13 amino acids. In germline, CDR1 is MNHNS, CDR2 SASEGT. In DNA form, the CDR3 reads TGTGCCAGCAGCGACCACTGGTTGACAGGGAACCCTTTT. Encoded protein: CASSDHWLTGNPF.

CDR3 sequence: CASSQGSAGGQSYEQYF. CDR3 sequence (DNA): TGCGCCAGCAGCCAAGGATCAGCGGGGGGACAGTCCTACGAGCAGTACTTC. V and J are TRBV4-3 and TRBJ2-7; TRBD2 agrees at 9 bases. The junction had 8 bases not matched to a gene; V was cut back by 1 base and J by 1 base. Germline V gene data show CDR1 as LGHNA and CDR2 as YSLEER. The CDR3 extends over 17 amino acids.

V usage is TRBV19 and J usage is TRBJ1-2, with no clear D. CDR3 length: 13 residues. The V gene's germline CDR1 is LNHDA and CDR2 SQIVND (reference sequence). V was pared by 4 bases and J by 2 bases, with 8 bases between. The CDR3 here is CASSRERNYGYTF. The DNA of the CDR3 is TGTGCCAGTAGTAGGGAGCGGAACTATGGCTACACCTTC.

The chain combines TRBV21-1 with TRBJ2-1; TRBD2 is taken as the D call from the table, unchecked against the DNA. TRBV21-1 is classified as a pseudogene. The CDR3 extends over 13 amino acids. CDR3 protein: CASSTSGRNEQFF. The CDR3 region has the DNA TGTGCCAGCAGTACTAGCGGGAGAAATGAGCAGTTCTTC.

The CDR3 nucleotides are TGTGCCAGCCTTAGGGGTTCGAACACCGGGGAGCTGTTTTTT. Its protein is CASLRGSNTGELFF. The chain is built from TRBV6-6 and TRBJ2-2, with TRBD1 as a possible D gene (5 bases). Trimming left V 8 bases short and J 0 bases short, with 10 bases between. The CDR3 covers 14 residues. The germline CDR1 and CDR2 sequences are MNHNY and SVGAGI (reference sequence).

The chain joins TRBV6-6 to TRBJ2-4; possible D gene TRBD2, 5 bases. This CDR3 is 13 amino acids long. The V end was cut by 10 bases, the J end by 5 bases, with 15 bases between. CDR1 is MNHNY, CDR2 SVGAGI, per germline (reference sequence). The CDR3 DNA sequence: TGTGCCACCGTAGGACTTTTAGAAAACATTCAGTACTTC. This translates into CATVGLLENIQYF.

The gene calls are TRBV7-2 and TRBJ2-1; D may be TRBD2 (6 bases). The CDR3 length is 18 residues. Trimming shortened V by 5 bases and J by 7 bases, and 27 bases separated the two germline ends. Germline V lookup: CDR1 SGHTA, CDR2 FQGNSA. The CDR3 reads CASSPRGSFEPGGNEQFF. The CDR3 DNA follows: TGTGCCAGCAGCCCGCGCGGGTCCTTCGAACCCGGAGGGAATGAGCAGTTCTTC.

The CDR3 region is CASSLAGDYGYTF. CDR3 DNA: TGTGCCAGCAGCTTAGCAGGGGACTATGGCTACACCTTC. This chain joins TRBV7-6 and TRBJ1-2; TRBD1 might be the D (5 bases). Germline V CDR1 and CDR2: SGHVS, FNYEAQ. The CDR3 loop spans 13 amino acids. V lost 0 bases to trimming and J lost 3 bases, with 5 bases between them.

This chain connects TRBV7-9 to TRBJ2-1; weak D call: TRBD2 (5 bases). The CDR3 is made up of 15 amino acids. The V end lost 5 bases, the J end lost 2 bases, and 13 bases lay between the germline ends. Germline V CDR1 and CDR2: SEHNR, FQNEAQ (reference sequence). CDR3 sequence: CASSHTRYPYNEQFF. In DNA, the CDR3 is TGTGCCAGCAGCCATACTAGATATCCCTACAATGAGCAGTTCTTC. The variable domain in full, completed from reference TRBV7-9 and TRBJ2-1, reads DTGVSQNPRHKITKRGQNVTFRCDPISEHNRLYWYRQTLGQGPEFLTYFQNEAQLEKSRLLSDRFSAERPKGSFSTLEIQRTEQGDSAMYLCASSHTRYPYNEQFFGPGTRLTVL.

This clone was detected once. The rearrangement uses TRBV6-1 and TRBJ2-5; 10 positions match TRBD2. With V trimmed by 6 bases and J by 4 bases, 5 bases remained unmatched. The CDR3 spans 14 residues. Germline CDR1 MNHNS, CDR2 SASEGT. The CDR3 DNA reads TGTGCCAGCAGAGAGCGGGGGGGCGTAGAGACCCAGTACTTC. Amino acid sequence: CASRERGGVETQYF.

The genes are TRBV4-2 and TRBJ2-7; TRBD2 is a possible D gene (5 bases). Germline V gene sequence: CDR1 LGHNA, CDR2 YNFKEQ. V shed 0 bases and J shed 3 bases, with 12 bases lying between them. The CDR3 consists of 15 residues. The DNA for the CDR3 is TGTGCCAGCAGCCAAGACTTCCCGGGGAGCTACGAGCAGTACTTC. Translated, it gives CASSQDFPGSYEQYF.

The chain recombines TRBV5-8 with TRBJ1-2; TRBD1 agrees at 10 bases. With V trimmed by 4 bases and J by 8 bases, 14 bases remained unmatched. The CDR3 totals 16 residues. Germline CDR1 reads SGHTS; CDR2 reads YDEGEE. DNA of the CDR3: TGTGCCAGCAGCAAAGTTGAGTTCGGGACAGGGGAAGGCTACACCTTC. Translating gives CASSKVEFGTGEGYTF.

The chain recombines TRBV29-1 with TRBJ1-2, with a weak D call TRBD1 (6 bases). Germline V lookup: CDR1 SQVTM, CDR2 ANQGSEA. This CDR3 is built from 12 residues. V was cut by 6 bases and J by 4 bases, with 12 bases left in between. DNA of the CDR3: TGCAGCGTGGACAGTATAACCTATGGCTACACCTTC. Its translation: CSVDSITYGYTF.

The rearrangement uses TRBV2 and TRBJ2-7, with unresolved D. The ends were cut back, 7 bases at V and 0 bases at J, with 4 bases in the middle. This CDR3 region has 11 residues. CDR1 is SNHLY, CDR2 FYNNEI, per germline. Here the CDR3 DNA reads TGTGCCAGCACCGTCTCCTACGAGCAGTACTTC. It is translated as CASTVSYEQYF.

The rearrangement links TRBV15 to TRBJ1-2; 9 nucleotides match TRBD1. V trimming: 8 bases; J trimming: 3 bases; junction bases outside the gene matches: 1. The CDR3 is made up of 12 amino acids. In germline, CDR1 is LNHNV, CDR2 YYDKDF (reference sequence). CDR3 amino acids: CATGTGYYGYTF. The DNA for the CDR3 is TGTGCCACCGGGACAGGGTACTATGGCTACACCTTC.